This T cell receptor beta chain is from a study of OX40 agonist ivuxolimab in advanced cancers. For the study at large: Patients received ivuxolimab, an intravenous treatment, every 2 weeks at 0.01 to 10 mg/kg. A mean age of roughly 66 years, range roughly 23 to 79, was recorded, and about 83% were male.

Germline V gives CDR1 LNHDA, CDR2 SQIVND (reference sequence). This CDR3 region has 14 residues. V was clipped by 3 bases and J by 6 bases, with 12 bases between them. Some clones are missing from TCRdb's copy, which holds only in-frame ones; the method was immunoSEQ multiplex PCR. This table holds 65,000 to 80,000 clones, about 86% found once. Systemic immunosuppression or autoimmune disease history was grounds to exclude patients. Study-wide points: On average, CD8+ T cells had more expanded clones than CD4+.

Details on this clone: Its cognate antigen is unknown.

The specimen was CD4+ or CD8+ T cells sorted from blood, collected in a trial of the OX40 agonist ivuxolimab. The TCR was taken from an adult with an advanced solid tumor such as melanoma, head and neck, liver or kidney cancer. This chain joins TRBV19 and TRBJ1-5; a weak D match, TRBD1 (6 bases). The CDR3 sequence is CASSMTPGVQPQHF. The CDR3, as DNA: TGTGCCAGTAGTATGACTCCAGGGGTTCAGCCCCAGCATTTT.